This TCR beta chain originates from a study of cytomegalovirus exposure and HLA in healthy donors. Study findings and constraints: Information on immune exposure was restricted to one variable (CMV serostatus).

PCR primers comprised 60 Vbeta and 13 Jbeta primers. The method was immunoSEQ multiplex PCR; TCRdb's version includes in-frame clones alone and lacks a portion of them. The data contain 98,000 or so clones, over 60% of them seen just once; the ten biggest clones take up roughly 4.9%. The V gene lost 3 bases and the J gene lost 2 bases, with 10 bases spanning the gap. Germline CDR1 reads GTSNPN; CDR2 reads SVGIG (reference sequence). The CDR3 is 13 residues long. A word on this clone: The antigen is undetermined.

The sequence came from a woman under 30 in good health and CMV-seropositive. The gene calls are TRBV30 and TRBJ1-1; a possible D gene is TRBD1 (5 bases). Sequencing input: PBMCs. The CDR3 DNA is TGTGCCTGGAGCGGGCGGACAAACACTGAAGCTTTCTTT. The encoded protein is CAWSGRTNTEAFF. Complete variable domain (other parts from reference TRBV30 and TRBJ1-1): SQTIHQWPATLVQPVGSPLSLECTVEGTSNPNLYWYRQAAGRGLQLLFYSVGIGQISSEVPQNLSASRPQDRQFILSSKKLLLSDSGFYLCAWSGRTNTEAFFGQGTRLTVV.